The clone carrying this TCR beta chain was detected many times. The ends were cut back, 7 bases at V and 3 bases at J, with 9 bases in the middle. CDR1 and CDR2 (germline): MNHNS, SASEGT. The CDR3 is 13 residues long. The data stem from a study of CD8 T cells in ankylosing spondylitis. TCRdb processed the 5' RACE reads anew with MiXCR; each CDR3 protein has one entry. This sample has approximately 220,000 distinct CDR3 sequences, with roughly 24% found just once. This sequence was found in a male donor with ankylosing spondylitis or in good health (not recorded which). V is TRBV6-1 and J is TRBJ2-2; D not resolved. The sequencing sample was made of blood, either unsorted or a sorted T cell fraction (not recorded which). CDR3 sequence reads: CASNVRHTGELFF. Written as DNA, the CDR3 is TGTGCCAGCAATGTCAGACACACCGGGGAGCTGTTTTTT.